The 12 T cell receptor beta chains presented below share a single source sample, sequenced in a study of blood T cell repertoires in COVID-19. Sequencing was performed with immunoSEQ multiplex PCR; in TCRdb, only in-frame clones are kept and a portion is missing. The repertoire holds roughly 250,000 clones, with about nine tenths as singletons. The sequenced material came from peripheral blood. These receptors came from a woman aged 40 to 50 with acute or convalescent COVID-19.

The rearrangement uses TRBV5-5 and TRBJ1-2, with 11 bases fitting TRBD1. This CDR3 spans 17 amino acids. Germline V gene data show CDR1 as SGHKS and CDR2 as YYEKEE (reference sequence). V dropped 2 bases and J dropped 2; count of bases not matched to a gene: 8. DNA of the CDR3: TGTGCCAGCAGCTTAGGACAGGGGGCGGCAGGAAACTATGGCTACACCTTC. Translation: CASSLGQGAAGNYGYTF. Based on the CDR3 plus reference TRBV5-5 and TRBJ1-2, the full variable domain is DAGVTQSPTHLIKTRGQQVTLRCSPISGHKSVSWYQQVLGQGPQFIFQYYEKEERGRGNFPDRFSARQFPNYSSELNVNALLLGDSALYLCASSLGQGAAGNYGYTFGSGTRLTVV.

The chain links TRBV9 to TRBJ2-3, with D tentatively TRBD2 (6 bases). This CDR3 region has 16 residues. Germline V gene lookup returns CDR1 SGDLS and CDR2 YYNGEE. With 0 bases removed from V and 2 bases from J, the gap between germline ends came to 13 bases. This CDR3 reads CASSVGASAYTDTQYF. In DNA, the CDR3 is TGTGCCAGCAGCGTAGGCGCTAGCGCGTACACAGATACGCAGTATTTT.

The chain uses TRBV4-1 and TRBJ1-1; the match to TRBD1 covers 7 bases. With 4 bases clipped from V and 2 bases from J, the junction kept 4 bases outside the gene matches. Germline CDR1 MGHRA, CDR2 YSYEKL. The CDR3 has 14 residues. The CDR3 loop reads CASSLGQTNTEAFF. The CDR3 region has the DNA TGCGCCAGCAGCCTGGGACAGACTAACACTGAAGCTTTCTTT.

This clone appeared a few times. CDR3 DNA: TGTGCCAGCAGTGAAATCACTAGGAGGGAGACCCAGTACTTC. Amino acid sequence: CASSEITRRETQYF. The V call is TRBV2, the J call TRBJ2-5; TRBD2 is a possible D gene (5 bases). The CDR3 contains 14 residues. Trimming left V 2 bases short and J 5 bases short, with 12 bases between. Germline V gives CDR1 SNHLY, CDR2 FYNNEI.

This clone was detected only once. The V call is TRBV7-6, the J call TRBJ1-1; D not resolved. The CDR3 contains 15 residues. Trimming shortened V by 1 base and J by 2 bases, and 11 bases separated the two germline ends. The germline V gene encodes CDR1 SGHVS and CDR2 FNYEAQ. CDR3 in amino acids: CASSLGAHYNTEAFF. The CDR3 DNA is TGTGCCAGCAGCTTAGGAGCTCATTATAACACTGAAGCTTTCTTT.

This clone was counted between two and nine times. V is TRBV11-3 and J is TRBJ2-3; D call uncertain. Germline CDR1 reads SGHNT; CDR2 reads YENEEA. There are 14 residues in the CDR3. Trimming cost V 0 bases and J 5 bases, with 9 bases left between them. In DNA form, the CDR3 reads TGTGCCAGCAGCTTAGATCCTCGCGGAGATACGCAGTATTTT. Its translation is CASSLDPRGDTQYF.

The chain couples TRBV5-8 to TRBJ1-3; the match to TRBD1 covers 8 bases. The ends lost 0 bases at V and 0 bases at J; junction bases unmatched: 5. There are 17 residues in the CDR3. Germline V gene sequence: CDR1 SGHTS, CDR2 YDEGEE. Here the CDR3 reads CASSLETGASSGNTIYF. CDR3 sequence (DNA): TGTGCCAGCAGCTTGGAGACAGGGGCGAGCTCTGGAAACACCATATATTTT.

The chain combines TRBV13 with TRBJ1-1, with TRBD1 matching over 8 bases. In germline, CDR1 is PRHDT, CDR2 FYEKMQ (reference sequence). The CDR3 runs to 12 residues. V dropped 10 bases and J dropped 2; count of bases not matched to a gene: 3. The CDR3 nucleotides are TGTGCCACCGGACAGGGAAACACTGAAGCTTTCTTT. It translates to CATGQGNTEAFF. Complete variable domain (other parts from reference TRBV13 and TRBJ1-1): AAGVIQSPRHLIKEKRETATLKCYPIPRHDTVYWYQQGPGQDPQFLISFYEKMQSDKGSIPDRFSAQQFSDYHSELNMSSLELGDSALYFCATGQGNTEAFFGQGTRLTVV.

This sequence joins TRBV30 and TRBJ1-5, with D maybe TRBD1 (5 bases). V gave up 0 bases and J gave up 5 bases, with 11 bases separating them. The CDR3 is 14 amino acids. Germline V gives CDR1 GTSNPN, CDR2 SVGIG (reference sequence). CDR3: CAWSVATEHQPQHF. DNA for the CDR3: TGTGCCTGGAGTGTTGCGACAGAACATCAGCCCCAGCATTTT.

The J gene is TRBJ1-1, the V gene TRBV19, with a possible D match to TRBD1 (5 bases). CDR1 and CDR2 (germline): LNHDA, SQIVND (reference sequence). The length of the CDR3 is 14 residues. Trimming pared 6 bases from V and 0 bases from J, leaving 11 bases between. This CDR3 reads CASRRQILNTEAFF. CDR3 coding DNA: TGTGCCAGTAGGAGACAGATCCTGAACACTGAAGCTTTCTTT. Based on the CDR3 plus reference TRBV19 and TRBJ1-1, the full variable domain is DGGITQSPKYLFRKEGQNVTLSCEQNLNHDAMYWYRQDPGQGLRLIYYSQIVNDFQKGDIAEGYSVSREKKESFPLTVTSAQKNPTAFYLCASRRQILNTEAFFGQGTRLTVV.

The chain has TRBV6-6 and TRBJ2-1; 8 bases match TRBD2. The germline V gene encodes CDR1 MNHNY and CDR2 SVGAGI (reference sequence). This CDR3 region has 14 residues. Trimming took 7 bases from V and 4 from J; bases not matched to a gene: 6. The CDR3 loop is CASKLAELYNEQFF. DNA for the CDR3: TGTGCCAGCAAACTAGCGGAACTTTACAATGAGCAGTTCTTC.

This rearrangement joins TRBV2 to TRBJ1-1; D is unclear. The V end was cut by 7 bases, the J end by 4 bases, with 16 bases between. This CDR3 comprises 14 residues. Germline V CDR1 and CDR2: SNHLY, FYNNEI. This CDR3 is CASTSASGLTEAFF. CDR3 nucleotides: TGTGCCAGCACTTCCGCCAGCGGGCTCACTGAAGCTTTCTTT.